The 16 T cell receptor beta chains below come from one sample, sequenced in a study of T cell responses to AZD1222 COVID-19 vaccine. Repertoires were generated with immunoSEQ multiplex PCR, while TCRdb's copy carries only in-frame clones and drops some. The data show more than 95,000 clones, 88% seen once. Source: peripheral blood, taken on day 0 of AZD1222 vaccination. The source is an adult in good health.

This chain connects TRBV6-5 to TRBJ1-6; D uncertain. Trimming removed 6 bases from V and 7 bases from J, with 10 bases in between. The length of the CDR3 is 13 residues. The germline CDR1 and CDR2 sequences are MNHEY and SVGAGI. CDR3 sequence: CASSRGPNSPLHF. In DNA form, the CDR3 reads TGTGCCAGCAGCCGCGGACCAAATTCACCCCTCCACTTT.

V is TRBV19 and J is TRBJ2-1; 8 positions match TRBD2. Germline CDR1 is LNHDA and CDR2 is SQIVND (reference sequence). The CDR3 consists of 14 residues. The trim removed 3 bases at V and 7 bases at J, leaving 5 bases unmatched. CDR3 protein: CASSINREGNEQFF. The CDR3 bases are TGTGCCAGTAGTATTAACCGGGAGGGAAATGAGCAGTTCTTC.

The chain employs TRBV5-4 and TRBJ2-1; 8 bases are a match to TRBD2. The CDR3 runs to 17 residues. The V segment lost 4 bases and the J segment 1 base; nucleotides outside the gene matches: 10. Germline V gives CDR1 SGHNT, CDR2 YYREEE (reference sequence). This CDR3 is CASSDPGLVASYNEQFF. The CDR3 DNA reads TGTGCCAGCAGCGATCCGGGACTAGTGGCGTCCTACAATGAGCAGTTCTTC.

This clone was seen once. This chain uses TRBV5-1 with TRBJ1-2; D gene unclear. Trimming removed 0 bases from V and 2 bases from J, with 8 bases in between. The length of the CDR3 is 14 residues. Per germline, CDR1 SGHRS and CDR2 YFSETQ. Written as DNA, the CDR3 is TGCGCCAGCAGCTTGGACGCAAGCAACTATGGCTACACCTTC. Its translation: CASSLDASNYGYTF.

This sequence joins TRBV3-1 (or the pseudogene TRBV3-2) and TRBJ2-3, with TRBD2 matching over 10 bases. Per the germline V gene, CDR1 is LGHDT and CDR2 is YNNKEL (reference sequence). The CDR3 is made up of 14 amino acids. The ends lost 8 bases at V and 1 base at J; junction bases unmatched: 3. DNA for the CDR3: TGTGCCAGCGGAGGGACTAGCGGCACAGATACGCAGTATTTT. Encoded protein: CASGGTSGTDTQYF.

The rearrangement links TRBV5-1 to TRBJ1-2; D call uncertain. CDR1 and CDR2 from the germline V gene are SGHRS and YFSETQ. V was shortened by 6 bases and J by 2 bases, with 14 bases between the two germline ends. The CDR3 covers 14 residues. The CDR3 sequence: CASTPGPGNYGYTF. The CDR3 DNA reads as TGCGCCAGCACCCCCGGTCCGGGAAACTATGGCTACACCTTC.

This sequence joins TRBV3-1 (or the pseudogene TRBV3-2) and TRBJ1-5; D may be TRBD1 (6 bases). The CDR3 extends over 14 amino acids. V lost 3 bases, J lost 4 bases, and 10 bases lay in between. Germline CDR1 is LGHDT and CDR2 is YNNKEL (reference sequence). The chain's CDR3 is CASSQGGGNQPQHF. CDR3 bases: TGTGCCAGCAGCCAGGGAGGGGGTAATCAGCCCCAGCATTTT.

This chain uses TRBV10-3 with TRBJ2-7, with 7 nucleotides matching TRBD2. The CDR3 has 15 residues. Germline CDR1 ENHRY, CDR2 SYGVKD. The V segment lost 6 bases and the J segment 1 base; nucleotides outside the gene matches: 9. The CDR3 DNA reads TGTGCCATCAGCCAACTTACAGCGGGATCCTACGAGCAGTACTTC. Translated: CAISQLTAGSYEQYF.

This chain links TRBV29-1 with TRBJ2-1, with 7 nucleotides matching TRBD2. This CDR3 is 12 amino acids long. Germline V gene lookup returns CDR1 SQVTM and CDR2 ANQGSEA. V lost 7 bases and J lost 4; bases outside the gene matches: 4. The CDR3 region has the DNA TGCAGCGGACTAGCCCGTTACAATGAGCAGTTCTTC. Its translation is CSGLARYNEQFF.

The V and J genes are TRBV18 and TRBJ2-5; possibly TRBD1 for D (6 bases). Germline V gene data show CDR1 as KGHSH and CDR2 as LQKENI. Trimming removed 0 bases from V and 2 bases from J, with 10 bases in between. The CDR3 covers 15 residues. CDR3 loop: CASSPPNRVQETQYF. In DNA, the CDR3 is TGTGCCAGCTCACCACCTAACAGGGTTCAAGAGACCCAGTACTTC.

This sequence joins TRBV19 and TRBJ2-2; 7 nucleotides align to TRBD1. The CDR3 loop spans 17 amino acids. From germline, CDR1 is LNHDA and CDR2 SQIVND (reference sequence). J gave up 5 bases and V 1 base, and 10 bases lay outside the gene matches. This chain's CDR3 is CASSIGSGTAITGELFF. CDR3 in DNA: TGTGCCAGTAGTATAGGTTCCGGGACAGCGATTACCGGGGAGCTGTTTTTT. Using reference TRBV19 and TRBJ2-2 for the parts outside the CDR3, the full variable domain is DGGITQSPKYLFRKEGQNVTLSCEQNLNHDAMYWYRQDPGQGLRLIYYSQIVNDFQKGDIAEGYSVSREKKESFPLTVTSAQKNPTAFYLCASSIGSGTAITGELFFGEGSRLTVL.

V and J are TRBV4-3 and TRBJ2-3, with 10 bases aligning to TRBD2. The CDR3 is made up of 17 amino acids. The J segment lost 5 bases and the V segment lost 4 bases, leaving 12 bases of the junction unmatched. Germline CDR1 and CDR2: LGHNA and YSLEER. For the CDR3, the DNA is TGCGCCAGCAGCCCCGGTCTTACTAGCGGGATTATAGATACGCAGTATTTT. It codes for CASSPGLTSGIIDTQYF.

The chain couples TRBV28 to TRBJ2-1, with 8 bases that match TRBD2. The V and J ends lost 6 bases and 14 bases, in that order; junction bases with no gene match: 6. This CDR3 comprises 11 residues. Per germline, CDR1 MDHEN and CDR2 SYDVKM. CDR3 loop: CASRSGTSKFF. The CDR3 DNA reads TGTGCCAGCAGATCCGGGACTAGTAAGTTCTTC.

V usage is TRBV18 and J usage is TRBJ1-2; D is perhaps TRBD1 (5 bases). This CDR3 is built from 14 residues. Germline CDR1 is KGHSH and CDR2 is LQKENI. Trimming stripped 2 bases from V and 1 base from J, with 8 bases between. The CDR3 DNA is TGTGCCAGCTCACCAGGGGGTAGTAACTATGGCTACACCTTC. Its protein is CASSPGGSNYGYTF.

Note on this clone: The junction departs from the called germline gene at one end, perhaps through a read error. V gene TRBV12-3 or TRBV12-4 combines with J gene TRBJ2-1, with D possibly being TRBD1 (6 bases). This CDR3 contains 13 residues. In DNA form, the CDR3 reads TGTGCCAGCAGTTTGGATGGGGCGCAGGGGAAGCTCTTC. It translates to CASSLDGAQGKLF.

The chain recombines TRBV9 with TRBJ2-7, with a tentative D call TRBD1 (5 bases). Trimming stripped 1 base from V and 3 bases from J, with 14 bases between. From germline, CDR1 is SGDLS and CDR2 YYNGEE. The CDR3 is 15 amino acids. The CDR3 region has the DNA TGTGCCAGCAGCGTAAGGGGTGAGGTCAACTACGAGCAGTACTTC. Translated: CASSVRGEVNYEQYF.